This T cell receptor beta chain derives from a study of identical twins. TCRdb analysed the 5' RACE reads with MiXCR anew, one entry per CDR3 protein. This table holds about 340,000 distinct CDR3 sequences, over 9% found once. Germline V gene lookup returns CDR1 DFQATT and CDR2 SNEGSKA (reference sequence). V trimming: 1 base; J trimming: 5 bases; junction bases outside the gene matches: 2. The CDR3 sequence is 13 residues long. This clonotype was seen many times. This same sample was also part of a study on yellow fever vaccine responses in identical twins.

This receptor was identified in a woman aged 18-30 years in good health. Specimen: CD8+ T cells sorted from blood. The rearrangement links TRBV20-1 to TRBJ2-4; 7 nucleotides agree with TRBD1. The CDR3 region is CSARAGTENIQYF. For the CDR3, the DNA is TGCAGTGCTAGAGCTGGGACAGAAAACATTCAGTACTTC.